The 21 T cell receptor beta chains listed next were all sequenced from one sample in a study of T cell responses to AZD1222 COVID-19 vaccine. Libraries were prepared by immunoSEQ multiplex PCR; TCRdb keeps only in-frame clonotypes and omits some of them. This table has 100,000 or so clones, 89% appearing once. The sample in question was peripheral blood, obtained 28 days after the second AZD1222 dose. The receptor source for this set is an adult who received the AZD1222 COVID-19 vaccine.

The V call is TRBV18, the J call TRBJ2-6, with D tentatively TRBD1 or TRBD2 (6 bases each). V was pared by 4 bases and J by 0 bases, with 16 bases between. CDR1 is KGHSH and CDR2 is LQKENI in the germline V gene. The CDR3 runs 18 residues. CDR3 sequence reads: CASSLSGTGASGANVLTF. CDR3 bases: TGTGCCAGCTCACTGTCCGGGACGGGGGCCTCTGGGGCCAACGTCCTGACTTTC.

This clone showed up just once. This chain connects TRBV24-1 to TRBJ2-1; TRBD2 matches 8 bases. The J segment lost 7 bases and the V segment lost 4 bases, leaving 8 bases of the junction unmatched. The CDR3 runs 15 residues. Germline-derived CDR1 and CDR2 are KGHDR and SFDVKD. The CDR3 nucleotides read TGTGCCACCAGTGACGTTAGCGGGACTTGGAATGAGCAGTTCTTC. Its translation is CATSDVSGTWNEQFF.

Judged by abundance, this clone is hyperexpanded. The rearrangement links TRBV19 to TRBJ2-1; D might be TRBD2 (5 bases). CDR3 length: 18 amino acids. In germline, CDR1 is LNHDA, CDR2 SQIVND (reference sequence). V dropped 5 bases and J dropped 5 bases, with 25 bases sitting between them. CDR3 residues: CASSPQRLTMPRHNEQFF. The CDR3 DNA follows: TGTGCCAGTAGTCCGCAAAGACTGACTATGCCCAGGCACAATGAGCAGTTCTTC.

This chain links TRBV3-1 (or the pseudogene TRBV3-2) with TRBJ1-1; D remains ambiguous. The CDR3 runs 15 residues. Germline CDR1 reads LGHDT; CDR2 reads YNNKEL (reference sequence). V lost 4 bases and J 1 base, leaving 13 bases between the germline ends. CDR3: CASSPIVLSNTEAFF. The CDR3 region has the DNA TGTGCCAGCAGCCCAATCGTACTTTCGAACACTGAAGCTTTCTTT.

This clone appeared a single time. The genes are TRBV28 and TRBJ2-7; 9 positions agree with TRBD1. Trimming removed 1 base from V and 2 bases from J; junction bases left unmatched: 3. Germline CDR1 reads MDHEN; CDR2 reads SYDVKM. The CDR3 extends over 15 amino acids. The chain's CDR3 is CASSLLTGGPYEQYF. The CDR3 DNA is TGTGCCAGCAGTTTATTGACAGGGGGACCCTACGAGCAGTACTTC.

The chain employs TRBV28 and TRBJ2-1; possibly TRBD1 for D (6 bases). Germline V CDR1 and CDR2: MDHEN, SYDVKM. The CDR3 runs to 16 residues. Between the trimmed V and J ends, which lost 8 bases and 6 bases, there was a span of 23 bases. The CDR3 DNA reads TGTGCCAGCGTCTCCCTTCGGGCAGGGGCCCTCAATGAGCAGTTCTTC. Amino acids: CASVSLRAGALNEQFF. The full variable domain, its missing parts supplied by reference TRBV28 and TRBJ2-1, is DVKVTQSSRYLVKRTGEKVFLECVQDMDHENMFWYRQDPGLGLRLIYFSYDVKMKEKGDIPEGYSVSREKKERFSLILESASTNQTSMYLCASVSLRAGALNEQFFGPGTRLTVL.

The rearrangement joins TRBV7-2 to TRBJ2-1, with D perhaps TRBD1 or TRBD2 (7 bases each). Trimming pared 4 bases from V and 9 bases from J, leaving 16 bases between. The V gene's germline CDR1 is SGHTA and CDR2 FQGNSA. The CDR3 loop spans 14 amino acids. The CDR3 is CASSSTSGGGEQFF. The CDR3 DNA reads TGTGCCAGCAGCTCAACCTCAGGGGGGGGTGAGCAGTTCTTC.

The rearrangement links TRBV9 to TRBJ1-1, with D perhaps TRBD1 (5 bases). CDR1 is SGDLS and CDR2 is YYNGEE in the germline V gene. The V end lost 0 bases, the J end lost 0 bases, and 9 bases lay between the germline ends. There are 15 residues in the CDR3. The CDR3 is CASSVVEGMNTEAFF. In DNA form, the CDR3 reads TGTGCCAGCAGCGTAGTTGAGGGGATGAACACTGAAGCTTTCTTT. Looking up the rest from reference TRBV9 and TRBJ1-1 gives the full variable domain: DSGVTQTPKHLITATGQRVTLRCSPRSGDLSVYWYQQSLDQGLQFLIQYYNGEERAKGNILERFSAQQFPDLHSELNLSSLELGDSALYFCASSVVEGMNTEAFFGQGTRLTVV.

This clone was picked up one time. This sequence joins TRBV27 and TRBJ2-2; TRBD1 matches 7 bases. Germline CDR1 reads MNHEY; CDR2 reads SMNVEV (reference sequence). J was trimmed by 6 bases and V by 5 bases; bases with no gene match: 6. This CDR3 is built from 14 residues. The CDR3 here is CASSPITGAGELFF. The CDR3 DNA sequence: TGTGCCAGCAGTCCTATTACAGGGGCCGGGGAGCTGTTTTTT.

The CDR3 DNA sequence: TGTGCCAGCAGTTTATCGATGGGATACGAGCAGTACTTC. Protein product: CASSLSMGYEQYF. The chain links TRBV27 to TRBJ2-7, with D unresolved. V lost 0 bases, J lost 4 bases, and 7 bases lay in between. The CDR3 consists of 13 residues. Germline V gene sequence: CDR1 MNHEY, CDR2 SMNVEV (reference sequence).

The chain combines TRBV6-5 with TRBJ2-3; D is tentatively TRBD1 or TRBD2 (5 bases each). This CDR3 has 15 residues. V was cut by 7 bases and J by 0 bases, with 14 bases left in between. Germline values: CDR1 MNHEY, CDR2 SVGAGI. CDR3 sequence: CASTTGTASTDTQYF. The CDR3 nucleotides are TGTGCCAGCACCACTGGGACCGCTAGCACAGATACGCAGTATTTT.

The chain carries TRBV5-6 and TRBJ1-1; D perhaps matches TRBD1 (5 bases). The CDR3 is 14 residues long. V was cut by 1 base and J by 4 bases, with 11 bases left in between. In germline, CDR1 is SGHDT, CDR2 YYEEEE. The CDR3 nucleotides are TGTGCCAGCAGCTTGCGACAGATGGGCACTGAAGCTTTCTTT. It specifies CASSLRQMGTEAFF.

The rearrangement links TRBV7-9 to TRBJ2-2; D might be TRBD2 (5 bases). V gave up 3 bases and J gave up 3 bases, with 17 bases separating them. Looked up from germline, CDR1 is SEHNR and CDR2 is FQNEAQ (reference sequence). The CDR3 extends over 17 amino acids. The CDR3 coding sequence is TGTGCCAGCAGCTTCCAGAGGTGGTGGGAGCACACCGGGGAGCTGTTTTTT. Translating gives CASSFQRWWEHTGELFF.

The chain has TRBV2 and TRBJ2-7; 15 positions agree with TRBD2. CDR3 length: 16 residues. Germline CDR1 reads SNHLY; CDR2 reads FYNNEI. With V trimmed by 7 bases and J by 3 bases, 7 bases remained unmatched. CDR3 DNA sequence: TGTGCCAGCACCTCAACGGGACTAGCGGGAGGCTACGAGCAGTACTTC. Protein: CASTSTGLAGGYEQYF. The full variable domain, its missing parts supplied by reference TRBV2 and TRBJ2-7, is EPEVTQTPSHQVTQMGQEVILRCVPISNHLYFYWYRQILGQKVEFLVSFYNNEISEKSEIFDDQFSVERPDGSNFTLKIRSTKLEDSAMYFCASTSTGLAGGYEQYFGPGTRLTVT.

The chain is built from TRBV28 and TRBJ2-2, with 7 bases fitting TRBD1. The V and J ends lost 9 bases and 4 bases, in that order; junction bases with no gene match: 11. The CDR3 is 15 amino acids. Germline V gene lookup returns CDR1 MDHEN and CDR2 SYDVKM. The CDR3 DNA reads as TGTGCCAGTTTAGTTAAGGGGGCTGTCACCGGGGAGCTGTTTTTT. Its protein is CASLVKGAVTGELFF. Full variable domain (rest looked up from reference TRBV28 and TRBJ2-2): DVKVTQSSRYLVKRTGEKVFLECVQDMDHENMFWYRQDPGLGLRLIYFSYDVKMKEKGDIPEGYSVSREKKERFSLILESASTNQTSMYLCASLVKGAVTGELFFGEGSRLTVL.

V and J are TRBV27 and TRBJ2-3, with TRBD2 as a possible D gene (5 bases). Between the trimmed V and J ends, which lost 5 bases and 0 bases, there was a span of 12 bases. Per germline, CDR1 MNHEY and CDR2 SMNVEV (reference sequence). This CDR3 comprises 15 residues. The CDR3 nucleotides read TGTGCCAGCAGTAGTCAGCTAGCCAGCACAGATACGCAGTATTTT. This codes for CASSSQLASTDTQYF.

As to this clone: Its ends do not fully match the called genes, so a read error is possible. The chain recombines TRBV28 with TRBJ2-7, with TRBD2 matching over 11 bases. The CDR3 is 12 amino acids. Germline CDR1 MDHEN, CDR2 SYDVKM. CDR3 residues: CASSPPTSGSHF. CDR3 DNA: TGTGCCAGCAGCCCACCAACTAGCGGGAGTCACTTC. The full variable domain, completed using reference TRBV28 and TRBJ2-7, is DVKVTQSSRYLVKRTGEKVFLECVQDMDHENMFWYRQDPGLGLRLIYFSYDVKMKEKGDIPEGYSVSREKKERFSLILESASTNQTSMYLCASSPPTSGSHFGPGTRLTVT.

The chain employs TRBV5-1 and TRBJ1-4; tentative D call: TRBD1 (5 bases). This CDR3 contains 14 residues. The V and J ends lost 7 bases and 6 bases respectively, with 16 bases between them. Germline V gene lookup returns CDR1 SGHRS and CDR2 YFSETQ. CDR3: CASAPGTEDEKLFF. The DNA for the CDR3 is TGCGCCAGCGCACCGGGGACTGAAGATGAAAAACTGTTTTTT.

The V gene is TRBV5-1, the J gene TRBJ1-6; no firm D call. CDR1 SGHRS and CDR2 YFSETQ come from the germline V gene. V was clipped by 0 bases and J by 4 bases, with 2 bases between them. This CDR3 comprises 13 residues. CDR3 sequence: CASSLDYNSPLHF. The CDR3 nucleotides read TGCGCCAGCAGCTTGGATTATAATTCACCCCTCCACTTT.

In this sample, this clone turned up a few times. The chain joins TRBV25-1 to TRBJ2-5, with a weak D call TRBD2 (5 bases). Germline loops: CDR1 MGHDK, CDR2 SYGVNS. The CDR3 covers 13 residues. V was cut by 2 bases and J by 4 bases, with 8 bases left in between. In nucleotides, the CDR3 is TGTGCCAGCAGTGAACTAGCCGGAGAGACCCAGTACTTC. Translating it yields CASSELAGETQYF.

The chain recombines TRBV7-9 with TRBJ2-1; 14 bases agree with TRBD2. This CDR3 spans 17 amino acids. Germline values: CDR1 SEHNR, CDR2 FQNEAQ (reference sequence). The junction had 6 bases not matched to a gene; V was cut back by 5 bases and J by 3 bases. Here the CDR3 reads CASSLGLAGVNYNEQFF. CDR3 DNA sequence: TGTGCCAGCAGCCTGGGACTAGCGGGAGTCAACTACAATGAGCAGTTCTTC.